The rows below give T cell receptor beta chains drawn from one sample of a study of Graves' ophthalmopathy and Graves' hyperthyroidism. TCRdb re-derived calls from the multiplex PCR reads in MiXCR, one entry per CDR3 protein. Of 500,000 to 700,000 distinct CDR3 sequences listed, 35% to 40% are singletons. The sample consisted of peripheral blood or thyroid tissue (not recorded which). The receptors originated from an adult man with Graves' hyperthyroidism. CDR3s include the opening cysteine and the closing phenylalanine or tryptophan. A D gene is named only where the DNA matches it firmly. Some rows have no size entry. The others give once, few or many, or a class for an expanded clone.

J gene: TRBJ2-5
V gene: TRBV13
clone size: many
D gene: TRBD1
CDR3 protein: CASSLSLRQGRETQYF
CDR3 DNA: TGTGCCAGCAGCTTGTCCCTAAGACAGGGCCGGGAGACCCAGTACTTC

J gene: TRBJ1-2
V gene: TRBV5-8
clone size: many
D gene: .
CDR3 protein: CASSVEYEDNYGYTF
CDR3 DNA: TGTGCCAGCAGCGTAGAGTACGAGGATAACTATGGCTACACCTTC

J gene: TRBJ2-5
V gene: TRBV2
clone size: .
D gene: .
CDR3 protein: CASKLGPTGEETQYF
CDR3 DNA: TGTGCCAGCAAACTGGGCCCCACGGGTGAAGAGACCCAGTACTTC

J gene: TRBJ1-2
V gene: TRBV25-1
clone size: many
D gene: .
CDR3 protein: CASSVIWGRDYGYTF
CDR3 DNA: TGTGCCAGCAGTGTGATTTGGGGCAGGGACTATGGCTACACCTTC

J gene: TRBJ2-7
V gene: TRBV20-1
clone size: .
D gene: .
CDR3 protein: CSARENRGARSYEQYF
CDR3 DNA: TGCAGTGCTAGAGAGAATAGGGGGGCCCGCTCCTACGAGCAGTACTTC

J gene: TRBJ2-7
V gene: TRBV29-1
clone size: .
D gene: .
CDR3 protein: CSTRQAYEQYF
CDR3 DNA: TGCAGCACCCGACAGGCCTACGAGCAGTACTTC

J gene: TRBJ1-1
V gene: TRBV7-3
clone size: .
D gene: .
CDR3 protein: CASRKGGAYTEAFF
CDR3 DNA: TGTGCCAGCAGGAAAGGGGGTGCGTACACTGAAGCTTTCTTT

J gene: TRBJ2-3
V gene: TRBV29-1
clone size: few
D gene: TRBD2
CDR3 protein: CSVGVSGKTDTQYF
CDR3 DNA: TGCAGCGTGGGCGTTAGCGGGAAGACAGATACGCAGTATTTT

J gene: TRBJ2-1
V gene: TRBV7-9
clone size: .
D gene: TRBD2
CDR3 protein: CASSSPGTSSHNEQFF
CDR3 DNA: TGTGCCAGCAGCTCCCCCGGGACTAGCTCCCACAATGAGCAGTTCTTC

J gene: TRBJ1-5
V gene: TRBV6-1
clone size: .
D gene: TRBD1
CDR3 protein: CASRQGAGNQPQHF
CDR3 DNA: TGTGCCAGTCGACAGGGGGCCGGCAATCAGCCCCAGCATTTT

J gene: TRBJ2-5
V gene: TRBV11-2
clone size: once
D gene: .
CDR3 protein: CASSTRGGETQYF
CDR3 DNA: TGTGCCAGCAGCACCAGGGGAGGGGAGACCCAGTACTTC

J gene: TRBJ1-1
V gene: TRBV19
clone size: many
D gene: TRBD1
CDR3 protein: CASTPGQGVDEAFF
CDR3 DNA: TGTGCCAGTACGCCGGGACAGGGGGTTGATGAAGCTTTCTTT

J gene: TRBJ1-1
V gene: TRBV29-1
clone size: many
D gene: .
CDR3 protein: CSVVGSVNTEAFF
CDR3 DNA: TGCAGCGTTGTGGGCAGCGTGAACACTGAAGCTTTCTTT

J gene: TRBJ2-5
V gene: TRBV28
clone size: many
D gene: .
CDR3 protein: CASENDGTQYF
CDR3 DNA: TGTGCCAGCGAAAACGACGGGACCCAGTACTTC

J gene: TRBJ1-2
V gene: TRBV9
clone size: few
D gene: .
CDR3 protein: CASSVGSAYGYTF
CDR3 DNA: TGTGCCAGCAGCGTAGGGTCAGCCTATGGCTACACCTTC

J gene: TRBJ1-5
V gene: TRBV19
clone size: .
D gene: .
CDR3 protein: CATWDGGRGARQPQHF
CDR3 DNA: TGTGCCACTTGGGACGGGGGACGGGGGGCACGACAGCCCCAGCATTTT

J gene: TRBJ2-3
V gene: TRBV24-1
clone size: .
D gene: TRBD1
CDR3 protein: CATSDLGQGVPPDTQYF
CDR3 DNA: TGTGCCACCAGTGACCTGGGACAGGGAGTGCCCCCAGATACGCAGTATTTT

J gene: TRBJ1-1
V gene: TRBV6-1
clone size: few
D gene: .
CDR3 protein: CASSETLGAGTEAFF
CDR3 DNA: TGTGCCAGCAGTGAAACTCTAGGGGCAGGTACTGAAGCTTTCTTT

J gene: TRBJ2-3
V gene: TRBV25-1
clone size: .
D gene: TRBD1
CDR3 protein: CASSQPRQGVTDTQYF
CDR3 DNA: TGCGCCAGCAGCCAACCCAGACAGGGTGTCACAGATACGCAGTATTTT

J gene: TRBJ1-2
V gene: TRBV28
clone size: many
D gene: .
CDR3 protein: CASSLYTEVGYTF
CDR3 DNA: TGTGCCAGCAGTTTATACACCGAAGTTGGCTACACCTTC

J gene: TRBJ1-1
V gene: TRBV2
clone size: many
D gene: TRBD1
CDR3 protein: CASSVGQGAIGNTEAFF
CDR3 DNA: TGTGCCAGCAGTGTGGGGCAGGGGGCAATCGGGAACACTGAAGCTTTCTTT

J gene: TRBJ1-5
V gene: TRBV15
clone size: many
D gene: .
CDR3 protein: CATSSDRYEPQHF
CDR3 DNA: TGTGCCACCAGCAGCGACAGATACGAGCCCCAGCATTTT

J gene: TRBJ2-7
V gene: TRBV10-3
clone size: .
D gene: TRBD1
CDR3 protein: CAISDFGDRGNELYF
CDR3 DNA: TGTGCCATCAGTGATTTTGGGGACAGGGGTAACGAGCTGTACTTC

J gene: TRBJ2-5
V gene: TRBV6-5
clone size: many
D gene: .
CDR3 protein: CASSPQGRIQETQYF
CDR3 DNA: TGTGCCAGCAGTCCCCAGGGACGGATCCAAGAGACCCAGTACTTC

J gene: TRBJ2-5
V gene: TRBV7-2
clone size: many
D gene: .
CDR3 protein: CASSLDRIQETQYF
CDR3 DNA: TGTGCCAGCAGCTTAGACAGGATCCAAGAGACCCAGTACTTC

J gene: TRBJ1-5
V gene: TRBV20-1
clone size: .
D gene: TRBD1
CDR3 protein: CSARRQGPINPQHF
CDR3 DNA: TGCAGTGCAAGAAGACAGGGCCCAATCAATCCCCAGCATTTT

J gene: TRBJ2-5
V gene: TRBV7-8
clone size: few
D gene: TRBD1
CDR3 protein: CASSQDRAQETQYF
CDR3 DNA: TGTGCCAGCAGTCAAGACAGGGCCCAAGAGACCCAGTACTTC

J gene: TRBJ2-5
V gene: TRBV5-1
clone size: many
D gene: .
CDR3 protein: CASSLGRAMQETQYF
CDR3 DNA: TGCGCCAGCAGCTTGGGCCGGGCCATGCAAGAGACCCAGTACTTC

J gene: TRBJ1-5
V gene: TRBV10-3
clone size: .
D gene: TRBD1
CDR3 protein: CAIRRGTGDNMGQPQHF
CDR3 DNA: TGTGCCATCAGGAGGGGAACAGGGGACAATATGGGTCAGCCCCAGCATTTT

J gene: TRBJ1-1
V gene: TRBV20-1
clone size: .
D gene: .
CDR3 protein: CSATSERPIGVNTEAFF
CDR3 DNA: TGCAGTGCTACTTCAGAGCGACCCATCGGGGTGAACACTGAAGCTTTCTTT

J gene: TRBJ1-4
V gene: TRBV2
clone size: many
D gene: .
CDR3 protein: CASSSDMREKLFF
CDR3 DNA: TGTGCCAGCAGTTCGGACATGAGAGAAAAACTGTTTTTT

J gene: TRBJ1-5
V gene: TRBV9
clone size: many
D gene: .
CDR3 protein: CASSVAAINQPQHF
CDR3 DNA: TGTGCCAGCAGCGTAGCGGCCATCAATCAGCCCCAGCATTTT

J gene: TRBJ2-3
V gene: TRBV10-3
clone size: .
D gene: TRBD2
CDR3 protein: CASSPLTSGFTDTQYF
CDR3 DNA: TGTGCCAGCAGCCCCCTGACTAGCGGATTCACAGATACGCAGTATTTT

J gene: TRBJ2-5
V gene: TRBV19
clone size: many
D gene: TRBD1
CDR3 protein: CASSMDRGQETQYF
CDR3 DNA: TGTGCCAGTAGCATGGACAGGGGCCAAGAGACCCAGTACTTC

J gene: TRBJ1-1
V gene: TRBV7-2
clone size: .
D gene: TRBD1
CDR3 protein: CASSKDRLGNTEAFF
CDR3 DNA: TGTGCCAGCAGCAAGGACAGGTTGGGGAACACTGAAGCTTTCTTT

J gene: TRBJ2-7
V gene: TRBV5-4
clone size: .
D gene: .
CDR3 protein: CASSQFGAREQYF
CDR3 DNA: TGTGCCAGCAGCCAATTCGGGGCTCGGGAGCAGTACTTC

J gene: TRBJ1-1
V gene: TRBV29-1
clone size: many
D gene: .
CDR3 protein: CSAVGDVKTEAFF
CDR3 DNA: TGCAGCGCCGTGGGGGATGTAAAGACTGAAGCTTTCTTT

J gene: TRBJ1-4
V gene: TRBV6-1
clone size: few
D gene: TRBD1
CDR3 protein: CASREKQGAGEKLFF
CDR3 DNA: TGTGCCAGCAGGGAAAAACAGGGGGCGGGGGAAAAACTGTTTTTT

J gene: TRBJ2-7
V gene: TRBV29-1
clone size: few
D gene: .
CDR3 protein: CSVEGGIAYEQYF
CDR3 DNA: TGCAGCGTTGAAGGCGGGATAGCCTACGAGCAGTACTTC